One and the same sample provided the 21 T cell receptor beta chains below, sequenced in a study of control samples from healthy donors and cancer patients. The assay was immunoSEQ multiplex PCR, and TCRdb's table has in-frame clones only and misses some. The sample has about 100,000 clones, around 81% seen once. The specimen sequenced was blood. The origin of the receptors is a man between 25 and 39 years old in good health.

V is TRBV19 and J is TRBJ1-4, with 12 bases fitting TRBD1. With V trimmed by 7 bases and J by 6 bases, 3 bases remained unmatched. Germline V CDR1 and CDR2: LNHDA, SQIVND (reference sequence). This CDR3 spans 14 amino acids. CDR3 sequence reads: CASKGQGAYEKLFF. The CDR3 nucleotides are TGTGCCAGTAAGGGACAGGGGGCCTATGAAAAACTGTTTTTT.

The chain recombines TRBV2 with TRBJ2-1, with unresolved D. This CDR3 is 13 amino acids long. Trimming shortened V by 8 bases and J by 3 bases, and 11 bases separated the two germline ends. Germline V lookup: CDR1 SNHLY, CDR2 FYNNEI. The DNA for the CDR3 is TGTGCCAGCTTGCGTTACAGCTACAATGAGCAGTTCTTC. Residues: CASLRYSYNEQFF.

The V gene is TRBV19, the J gene TRBJ1-1; possibly TRBD1 for D (5 bases). The CDR3 covers 14 residues. Germline assignment: CDR1 LNHDA and CDR2 SQIVND (reference sequence). Trimming shortened V by 3 bases and J by 5 bases, and 13 bases separated the two germline ends. CDR3 residues: CASSIRGARTEAFF. The CDR3 DNA reads TGTGCCAGTAGTATTCGAGGGGCCAGGACTGAAGCTTTCTTT.

This sequence joins TRBV5-6 and TRBJ1-6, with a tentative D call TRBD1 (5 bases). Trimming pared 4 bases from V and 3 bases from J, leaving 14 bases between. The CDR3 extends over 16 amino acids. Germline V gene data show CDR1 as SGHDT and CDR2 as YYEEEE. The CDR3 bases are TGTGCCAGCAGCCTCTTGCAGGGAATCTATAATTCACCCCTCCACTTT. This sequence encodes CASSLLQGIYNSPLHF.

The chain employs TRBV7-3 and TRBJ1-1; a weak D match, TRBD1 (6 bases). Germline V gives CDR1 SGHTA, CDR2 FQGTGA. CDR3 length: 14 residues. Trimming shortened V by 4 bases and J by 4 bases, and 13 bases separated the two germline ends. The CDR3 is CASSSITGTTEAFF. The CDR3, as DNA: TGTGCCAGCAGCTCGATTACAGGGACCACTGAAGCTTTCTTT.

The rearrangement uses TRBV11-2 and TRBJ1-2; 8 nucleotides agree with TRBD1. The J segment lost 7 bases and the V segment lost 5 bases, leaving 3 bases of the junction unmatched. The germline gives CDR1 SGHAT, CDR2 FQNNGV. This CDR3 comprises 12 residues. CDR3 DNA sequence: TGTGCCAGCAGCCAAACAGGGGGTGGCTACACCTTC. Its translation: CASSQTGGGYTF.

This chain connects TRBV7-2 to TRBJ2-1; 8 bases are a match to TRBD2. Germline trimming cut 8 bases from V and 12 bases from J; bases unmatched to any gene: 9. The germline gives CDR1 SGHTA, CDR2 FQGNSA. The CDR3 sequence is 12 residues long. CDR3 amino acids: CASGPFGGGQFF. The CDR3, as DNA: TGTGCCAGCGGACCTTTCGGGGGGGGGCAGTTCTTC.

The V and J genes are TRBV4-2 and TRBJ1-5; D uncertain. The germline V gene has CDR1 LGHNA and CDR2 YNFKEQ. Trimming cost V 1 base and J 1 base, with 5 bases left between them. The CDR3 sequence is 14 residues long. The CDR3 reads CASSQGGSNQPQHF. The CDR3 nucleotides are TGTGCCAGCAGCCAAGGAGGCAGCAATCAGCCCCAGCATTTT.

This chain joins TRBV30 and TRBJ2-1; D is uncertain. Trimming took 3 bases from V and 4 from J, leaving 4 bases between them. The germline V gene has CDR1 GTSNPN and CDR2 SVGIG (reference sequence). The CDR3 length is 11 residues. CDR3 sequence reads: CAWRGYNEQFF. The DNA of the CDR3 is TGTGCCTGGAGGGGGTACAATGAGCAGTTCTTC.

This clone was observed once. The chain employs TRBV15 and TRBJ1-5; maybe TRBD1 (5 bases). The CDR3 loop spans 14 amino acids. V shed 4 bases and J shed 1 base, with 8 bases lying between them. Germline V lookup: CDR1 LNHNV, CDR2 YYDKDF (reference sequence). DNA of the CDR3: TGTGCCACCAGCATCGGGGGGAGCAATCAGCCCCAGCATTTT. Its translation is CATSIGGSNQPQHF.

CDR3 loop: CASSQEKGHNYGYTF. The CDR3 DNA reads as TGTGCCAGCAGCCAAGAAAAGGGCCACAACTATGGCTACACCTTC. The chain joins TRBV4-2 to TRBJ1-2; D gene unclear. The CDR3 loop spans 15 amino acids. The ends were cut back, 0 bases at V and 2 bases at J, with 10 bases in the middle. The V gene's germline CDR1 is LGHNA and CDR2 YNFKEQ.

The V and J genes are TRBV19 and TRBJ2-2, with 10 bases identical to TRBD1. The CDR3 loop spans 14 amino acids. The trim removed 8 bases at V and 6 bases at J, leaving 6 bases unmatched. Germline lookup yields CDR1 LNHDA and CDR2 SQIVND (reference sequence). CDR3 DNA sequence: TGTGCCAGTGGGGGACAGGGGATTGCCGGGGAGCTGTTTTTT. It codes for CASGGQGIAGELFF.

The V and J genes are TRBV2 and TRBJ2-7, with TRBD2 matching 13 bases. Trimming cost V 4 bases and J 2 bases; bases outside gene matches: 5. The CDR3 length is 16 residues. Germline CDR1 reads SNHLY; CDR2 reads FYNNEI. CDR3 DNA: TGTGCCAGCAGTGTTACTAGCGGGGGGGGCACCTACGAGCAGTACTTC. Amino acids: CASSVTSGGGTYEQYF.

The chain joins TRBV18 to TRBJ1-2, with TRBD1 matching 8 bases. CDR1 and CDR2 from the germline V gene are KGHSH and LQKENI. This CDR3 is 15 amino acids long. With V trimmed by 2 bases and J by 6 bases, 8 bases remained unmatched. The CDR3 nucleotides read TGTGCCAGCTCACCAGGACAGGGAAGGGGAGATGGCTACACCTTC. It encodes CASSPGQGRGDGYTF.

This chain links TRBV5-1 with TRBJ2-7, with TRBD1 matching 9 bases. Germline lookup yields CDR1 SGHRS and CDR2 YFSETQ. The V gene end was trimmed by 4 bases and the J gene end by 4 bases; junction bases not matched to a gene: 9. The CDR3 spans 15 residues. The CDR3 sequence is CASSNSGQGPYEQYF. CDR3 bases: TGCGCCAGCAGCAATTCAGGACAGGGGCCATACGAGCAGTACTTC.

The chain joins TRBV25-1 to TRBJ2-2; D possibly matches TRBD1 or TRBD2 (5 bases each). CDR1 and CDR2 from the germline V gene are MGHDK and SYGVNS. V gave up 7 bases and J gave up 0 bases, with 18 bases separating them. The CDR3 consists of 17 residues. The CDR3 sequence is CASTQSRGVANTGELFF. The CDR3 DNA reads TGTGCCAGCACCCAATCCAGAGGGGTCGCGAACACCGGGGAGCTGTTTTTT. The full variable domain, in which reference TRBV25-1 and TRBJ2-2 provide the parts outside the CDR3, is EADIYQTPRYLVIGTGKKITLECSQTMGHDKMYWYQQDPGMELHLIHYSYGVNSTEKGDLSSESTVSRIRTEHFPLTLESARPSHTSQYLCASTQSRGVANTGELFFGEGSRLTVL.

The chain links TRBV5-1 to TRBJ1-2; D call uncertain. The germline CDR1 and CDR2 sequences are SGHRS and YFSETQ. This CDR3 comprises 13 residues. The V end lost 0 bases, the J end lost 3 bases, and 6 bases lay between the germline ends. For the CDR3, the DNA is TGCGCCAGCAGCTTGGCGGCCGACTATGGCTACACCTTC. As protein: CASSLAADYGYTF.

Comments on this clone: The identical CDR3 is also encoded by other nucleotide sequences in the sample. V is TRBV20-1 and J is TRBJ1-2; no reliable D call. The CDR3 has 11 residues. CDR1 is DFQATT and CDR2 is SNEGSKA in the germline V gene (reference sequence). Trimming pared 4 bases from V and 2 bases from J, leaving 5 bases between. The CDR3 region is CSATGNYGYTF. For the CDR3, the DNA is TGCAGTGCTACCGGGAACTATGGCTACACCTTC.

This chain joins TRBV18 and TRBJ1-1; D is possibly TRBD1 (5 bases). Germline CDR1 KGHSH, CDR2 LQKENI. Trimming stripped 0 bases from V and 6 bases from J, with 17 bases between. The CDR3 runs to 16 residues. This CDR3 reads CASSPPTMARGSEAFF. CDR3 coding DNA: TGTGCCAGCTCACCACCGACGATGGCCCGGGGGTCTGAAGCTTTCTTT.

The chain has TRBV28 and TRBJ1-3, with a weak D call TRBD1 (6 bases). CDR3 size: 14 residues. In germline, CDR1 is MDHEN, CDR2 SYDVKM. Trimming left V 6 bases short and J 3 bases short, with 12 bases between. This chain's CDR3 is CASREQGFGNTIYF. The DNA for the CDR3 is TGTGCCAGCAGGGAACAGGGTTTTGGAAACACCATATATTTT. The variable domain in full, completed from reference TRBV28 and TRBJ1-3, reads DVKVTQSSRYLVKRTGEKVFLECVQDMDHENMFWYRQDPGLGLRLIYFSYDVKMKEKGDIPEGYSVSREKKERFSLILESASTNQTSMYLCASREQGFGNTIYFGEGSWLTVV.

V gene TRBV6-6 combines with J gene TRBJ1-3; D call uncertain. The CDR3 runs to 14 residues. Germline loops: CDR1 MNHNY, CDR2 SVGAGI (reference sequence). V was shortened by 6 bases and J by 1 base, with 10 bases between the two germline ends. DNA for the CDR3: TGTGCCAGCAGCTTGGACGTATCTGGAAACACCATATATTTT. The encoded protein is CASSLDVSGNTIYF.